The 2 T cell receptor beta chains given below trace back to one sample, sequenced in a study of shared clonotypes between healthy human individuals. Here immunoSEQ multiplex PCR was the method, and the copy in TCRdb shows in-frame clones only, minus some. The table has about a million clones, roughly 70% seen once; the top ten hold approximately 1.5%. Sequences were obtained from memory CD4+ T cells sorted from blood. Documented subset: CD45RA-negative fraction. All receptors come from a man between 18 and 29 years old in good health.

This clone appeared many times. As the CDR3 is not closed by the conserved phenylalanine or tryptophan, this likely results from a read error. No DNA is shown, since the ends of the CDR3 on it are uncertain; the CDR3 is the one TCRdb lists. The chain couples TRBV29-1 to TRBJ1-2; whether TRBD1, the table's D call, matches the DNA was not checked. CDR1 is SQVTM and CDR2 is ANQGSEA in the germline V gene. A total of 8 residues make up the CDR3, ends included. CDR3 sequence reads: CSVDQGEL.

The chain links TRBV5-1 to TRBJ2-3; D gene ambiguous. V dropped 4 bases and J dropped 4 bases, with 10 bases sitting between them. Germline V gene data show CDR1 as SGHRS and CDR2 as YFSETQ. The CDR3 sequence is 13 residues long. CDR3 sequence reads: CASSTSDADTQYF. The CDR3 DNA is TGCGCCAGCAGCACCTCGGACGCAGATACGCAGTATTTT.